This record looks at one TCR beta chain sequence and its context. The table came from immunoSEQ multiplex PCR; TCRdb's copy has only in-frame clones and leaves some out. The sample includes approximately 190,000 clones, 80% of them seen just once. Per germline, CDR1 SGHRS and CDR2 YFSETQ. The CDR3 extends over 14 amino acids. The V end was cut by 1 base, the J end by 2 bases, with 8 bases between. The data belong to a study of blood T cell repertoires in COVID-19. This clonotype was obtained from a man between 60 and 75 years old with acute or convalescent COVID-19. Sequenced material: peripheral blood. The J gene is TRBJ2-3, the V gene TRBV5-1, with D hard to call. As DNA, the CDR3 is TGCGCCAGCAGCTTGACGCGGCCCACAGATACGCAGTATTTT. It encodes CASSLTRPTDTQYF.